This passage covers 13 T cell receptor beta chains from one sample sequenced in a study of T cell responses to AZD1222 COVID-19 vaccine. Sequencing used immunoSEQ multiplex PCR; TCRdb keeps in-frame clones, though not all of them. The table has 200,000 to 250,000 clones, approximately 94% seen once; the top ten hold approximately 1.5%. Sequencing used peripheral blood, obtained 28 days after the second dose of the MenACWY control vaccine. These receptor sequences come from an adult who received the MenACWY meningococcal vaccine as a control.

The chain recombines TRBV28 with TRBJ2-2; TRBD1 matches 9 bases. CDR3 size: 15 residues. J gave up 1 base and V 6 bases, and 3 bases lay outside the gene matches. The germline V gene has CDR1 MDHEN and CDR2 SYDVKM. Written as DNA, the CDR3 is TGTGCCAGCAGCCCGGGACAGGGGAACACCGGGGAGCTGTTTTTT. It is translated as CASSPGQGNTGELFF.

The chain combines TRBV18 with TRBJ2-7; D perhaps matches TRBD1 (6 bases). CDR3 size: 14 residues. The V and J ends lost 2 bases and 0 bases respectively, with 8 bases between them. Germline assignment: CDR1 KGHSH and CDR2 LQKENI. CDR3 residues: CASSPIRGSYEQYF. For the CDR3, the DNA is TGTGCCAGCTCACCAATCAGGGGCTCCTACGAGCAGTACTTC.

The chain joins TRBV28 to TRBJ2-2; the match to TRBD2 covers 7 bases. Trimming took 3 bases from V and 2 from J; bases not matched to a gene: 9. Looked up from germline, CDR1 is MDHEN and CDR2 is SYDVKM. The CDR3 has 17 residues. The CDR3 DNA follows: TGTGCCAGCAGTTTGGTGGGGGGGACCCAAAACACCGGGGAGCTGTTTTTT. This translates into CASSLVGGTQNTGELFF.

The CDR3 spells CASSLGVGPLRGEAFF. In DNA form, the CDR3 reads TGTGCCAGCAGCTTAGGGGTTGGTCCACTAAGGGGTGAAGCTTTCTTT. This sequence joins TRBV7-8 and TRBJ1-1; D might be TRBD1 (5 bases). V was cut by 1 base and J by 7 bases, with 19 bases left in between. The CDR3 runs to 16 residues. Germline lookup yields CDR1 SGHVS and CDR2 FQNEAQ.

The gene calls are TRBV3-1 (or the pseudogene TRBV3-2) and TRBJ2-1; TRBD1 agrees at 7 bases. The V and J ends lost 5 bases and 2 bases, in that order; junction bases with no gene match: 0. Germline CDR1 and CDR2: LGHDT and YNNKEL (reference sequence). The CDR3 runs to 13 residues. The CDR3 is CASSGTAYNEQFF. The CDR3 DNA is TGTGCCAGCAGCGGGACAGCCTACAATGAGCAGTTCTTC.

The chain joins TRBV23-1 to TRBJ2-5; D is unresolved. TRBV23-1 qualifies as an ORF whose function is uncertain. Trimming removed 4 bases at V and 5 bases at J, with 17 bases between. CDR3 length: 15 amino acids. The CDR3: CASSRHRLMGETQYF. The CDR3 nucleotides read TGCGCCAGCAGTCGACACCGACTCATGGGGGAGACCCAGTACTTC.

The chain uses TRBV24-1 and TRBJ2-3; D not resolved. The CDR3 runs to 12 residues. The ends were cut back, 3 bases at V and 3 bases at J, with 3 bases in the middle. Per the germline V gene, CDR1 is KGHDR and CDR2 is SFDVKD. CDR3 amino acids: CATSDITDTQYF. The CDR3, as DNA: TGTGCCACCAGTGATATTACAGATACGCAGTATTTT.

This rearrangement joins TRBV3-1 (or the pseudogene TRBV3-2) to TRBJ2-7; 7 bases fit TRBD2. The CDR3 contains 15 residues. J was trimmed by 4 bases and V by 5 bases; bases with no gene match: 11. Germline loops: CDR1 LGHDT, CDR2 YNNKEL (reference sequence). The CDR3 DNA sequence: TGTGCCAGCAGCACGAGGGGCGGGGGAGGTTACGAGCAGTACTTC. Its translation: CASSTRGGGGYEQYF.

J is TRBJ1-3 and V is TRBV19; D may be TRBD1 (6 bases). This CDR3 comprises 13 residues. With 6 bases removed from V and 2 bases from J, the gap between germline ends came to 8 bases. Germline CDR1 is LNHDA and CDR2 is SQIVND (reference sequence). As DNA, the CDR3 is TGTGCCAGTAGGGCAGGGGCTGGAAACACCATATATTTT. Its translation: CASRAGAGNTIYF.

CDR3 in DNA: TGTGCCAGCACCGAGGGGGCAGGAGGCACAGATACGCAGTATTTT. It codes for CASTEGAGGTDTQYF. This chain uses TRBV7-9 with TRBJ2-3; 7 nucleotides match TRBD1. The V gene's germline CDR1 is SEHNR and CDR2 FQNEAQ (reference sequence). V dropped 7 bases and J dropped 1; count of bases not matched to a gene: 8. This CDR3 region has 15 residues.

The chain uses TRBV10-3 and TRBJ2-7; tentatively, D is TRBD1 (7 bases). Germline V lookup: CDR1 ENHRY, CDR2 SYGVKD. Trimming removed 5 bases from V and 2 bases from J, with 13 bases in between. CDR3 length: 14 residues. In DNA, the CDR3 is TGTGCCATCAGTAGCCAGGGGGGTGCCTACGAGCAGTACTTC. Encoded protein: CAISSQGGAYEQYF.

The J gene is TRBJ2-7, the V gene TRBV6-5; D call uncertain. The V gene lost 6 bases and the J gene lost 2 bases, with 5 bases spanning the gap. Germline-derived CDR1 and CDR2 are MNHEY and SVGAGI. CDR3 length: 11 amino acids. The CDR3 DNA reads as TGTGCCAGCAGGGGTACCTACGAGCAGTACTTC. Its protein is CASRGTYEQYF.

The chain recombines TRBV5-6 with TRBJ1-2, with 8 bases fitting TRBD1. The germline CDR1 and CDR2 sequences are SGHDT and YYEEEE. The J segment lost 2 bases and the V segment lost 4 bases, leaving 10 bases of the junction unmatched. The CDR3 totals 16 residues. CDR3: CASSDGQGGRNYGYTF. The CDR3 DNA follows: TGTGCCAGCAGCGATGGACAGGGCGGCCGCAACTATGGCTACACCTTC.